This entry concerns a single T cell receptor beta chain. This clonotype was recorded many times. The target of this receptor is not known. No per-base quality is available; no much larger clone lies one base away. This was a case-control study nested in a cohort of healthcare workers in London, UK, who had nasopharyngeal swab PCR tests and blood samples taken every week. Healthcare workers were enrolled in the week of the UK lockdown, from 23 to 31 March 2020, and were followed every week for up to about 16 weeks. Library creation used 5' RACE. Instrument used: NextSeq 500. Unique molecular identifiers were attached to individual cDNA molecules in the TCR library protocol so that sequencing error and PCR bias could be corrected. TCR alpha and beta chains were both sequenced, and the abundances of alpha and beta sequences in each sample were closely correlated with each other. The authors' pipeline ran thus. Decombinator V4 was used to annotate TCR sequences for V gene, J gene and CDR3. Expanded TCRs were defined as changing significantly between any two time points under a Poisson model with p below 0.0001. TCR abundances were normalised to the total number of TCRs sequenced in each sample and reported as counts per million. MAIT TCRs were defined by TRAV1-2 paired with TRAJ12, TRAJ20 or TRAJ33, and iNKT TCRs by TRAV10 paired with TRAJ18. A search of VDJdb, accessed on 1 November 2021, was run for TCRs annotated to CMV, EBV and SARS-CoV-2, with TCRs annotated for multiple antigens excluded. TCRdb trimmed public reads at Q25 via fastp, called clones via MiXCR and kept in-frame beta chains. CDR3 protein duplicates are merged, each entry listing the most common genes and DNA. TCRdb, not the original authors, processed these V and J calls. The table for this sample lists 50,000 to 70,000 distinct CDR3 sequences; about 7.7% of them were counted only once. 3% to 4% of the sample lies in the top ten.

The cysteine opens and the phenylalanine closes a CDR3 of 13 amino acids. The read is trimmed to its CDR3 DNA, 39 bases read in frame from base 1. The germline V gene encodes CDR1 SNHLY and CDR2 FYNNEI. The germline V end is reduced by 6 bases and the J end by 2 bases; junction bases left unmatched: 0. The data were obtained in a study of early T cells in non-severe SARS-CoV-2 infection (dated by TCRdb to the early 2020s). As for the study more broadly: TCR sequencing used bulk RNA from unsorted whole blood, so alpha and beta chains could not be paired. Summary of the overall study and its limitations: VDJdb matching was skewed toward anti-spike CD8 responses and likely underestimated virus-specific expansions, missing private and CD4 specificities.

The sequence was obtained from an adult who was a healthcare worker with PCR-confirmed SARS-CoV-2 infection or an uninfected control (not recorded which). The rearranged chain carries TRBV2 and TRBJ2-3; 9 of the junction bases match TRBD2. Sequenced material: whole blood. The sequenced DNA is TGTGCCAGCAGGGGACTAGCCACAGATACGCAGTATTTT. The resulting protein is CASRGLATDTQYF.